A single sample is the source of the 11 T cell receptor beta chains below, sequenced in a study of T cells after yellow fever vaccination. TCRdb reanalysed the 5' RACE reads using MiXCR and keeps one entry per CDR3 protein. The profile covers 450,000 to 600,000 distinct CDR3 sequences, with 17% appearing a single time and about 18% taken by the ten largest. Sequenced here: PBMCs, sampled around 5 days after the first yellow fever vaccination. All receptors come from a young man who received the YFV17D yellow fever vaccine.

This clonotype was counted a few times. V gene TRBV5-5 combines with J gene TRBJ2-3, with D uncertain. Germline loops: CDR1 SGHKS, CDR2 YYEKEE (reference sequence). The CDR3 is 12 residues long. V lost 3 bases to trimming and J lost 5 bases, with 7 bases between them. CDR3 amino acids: CASSSRVDTQYF. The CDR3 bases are TGTGCCAGCAGCTCCCGGGTAGATACGCAGTATTTT.

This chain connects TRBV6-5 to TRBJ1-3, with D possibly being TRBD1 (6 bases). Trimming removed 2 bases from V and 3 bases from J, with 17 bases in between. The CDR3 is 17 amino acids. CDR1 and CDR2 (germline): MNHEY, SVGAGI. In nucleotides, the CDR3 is TGTGCCAGCAGTTACGAACAACAGGGCTTGCGTGGAAACACCATATATTTT. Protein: CASSYEQQGLRGNTIYF.

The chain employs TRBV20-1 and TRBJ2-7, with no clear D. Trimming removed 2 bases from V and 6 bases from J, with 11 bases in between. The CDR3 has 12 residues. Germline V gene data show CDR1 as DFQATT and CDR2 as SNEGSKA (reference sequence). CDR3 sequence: CSARPLDGEQYV. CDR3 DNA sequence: TGCAGTGCTAGACCCTTAGACGGCGAGCAGTACGTC.

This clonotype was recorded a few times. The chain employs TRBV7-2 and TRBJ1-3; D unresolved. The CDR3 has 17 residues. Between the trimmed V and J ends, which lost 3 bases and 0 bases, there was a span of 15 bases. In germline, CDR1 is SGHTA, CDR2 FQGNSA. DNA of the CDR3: TGTGCCAGCAGCTTTCGGACTGGCGGGGTCTCTGGAAACACCATATATTTT. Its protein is CASSFRTGGVSGNTIYF.

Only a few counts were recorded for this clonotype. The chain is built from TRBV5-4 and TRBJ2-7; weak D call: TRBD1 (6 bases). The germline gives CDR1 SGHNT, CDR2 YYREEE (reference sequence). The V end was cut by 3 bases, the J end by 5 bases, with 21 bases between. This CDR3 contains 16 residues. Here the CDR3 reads CASSYGGRDLNHEQYV. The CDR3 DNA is TGTGCCAGCAGCTATGGGGGCAGGGATCTTAACCACGAGCAGTACGTC.

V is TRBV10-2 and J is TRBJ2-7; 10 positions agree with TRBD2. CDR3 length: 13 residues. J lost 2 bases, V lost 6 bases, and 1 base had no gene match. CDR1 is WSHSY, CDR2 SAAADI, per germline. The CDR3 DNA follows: TGCGCCAGCAGAACTAGCGGGGCCTACGAGCAGTACTTC. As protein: CASRTSGAYEQYF.

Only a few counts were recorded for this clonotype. The CDR3 coding sequence is TGTGCCAGCACTCGGCGGCGGGGGGCTCCGCAGCTTTCGGATACGCAGTATTTT. Translating it yields CASTRRRGAPQLSDTQYF. The chain has TRBV3-1 and TRBJ2-3, with 8 bases matching TRBD2. Germline CDR1 and CDR2: LGHDT and YNNKEL (reference sequence). The CDR3 is 18 residues long. V lost 7 bases and J lost 6; bases outside the gene matches: 21.

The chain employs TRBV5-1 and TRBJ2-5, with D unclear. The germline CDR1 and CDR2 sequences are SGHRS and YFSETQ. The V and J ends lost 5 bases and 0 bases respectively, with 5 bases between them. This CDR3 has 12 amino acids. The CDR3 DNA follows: TGCGCCAGCAGAGAGTACCAAGAGACCCAGTACTTC. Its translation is CASREYQETQYF.

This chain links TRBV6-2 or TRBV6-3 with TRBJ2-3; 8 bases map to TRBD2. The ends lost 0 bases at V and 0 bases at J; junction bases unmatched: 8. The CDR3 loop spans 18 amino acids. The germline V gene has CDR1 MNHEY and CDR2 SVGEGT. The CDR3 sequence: CASSYSSFSGESTDTQYF. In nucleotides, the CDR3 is TGTGCCAGCAGTTACTCGAGTTTTAGCGGGGAGAGCACAGATACGCAGTATTTT.

The CDR3 DNA is TGTGCCAGTGTGACAACACCCCAGGACAAAAACATTCAGTACTTC. Its translation is CASVTTPQDKNIQYF. V is TRBV21-1 and J is TRBJ2-4. TRBV21-1 is described as a pseudogene. This CDR3 region has 15 residues.

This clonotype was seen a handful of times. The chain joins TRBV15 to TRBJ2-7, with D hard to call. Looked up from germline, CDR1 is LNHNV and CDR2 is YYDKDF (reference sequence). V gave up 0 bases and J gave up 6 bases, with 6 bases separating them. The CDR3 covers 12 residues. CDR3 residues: CATSRDQSEQYV. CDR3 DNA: TGTGCCACCAGCAGAGATCAATCCGAGCAGTACGTC.